Each of the 25 T cell receptor beta chains below was sequenced from the same sample in a study of shared clonotypes between healthy human individuals. CD45RO-negative, CCR7-positively selected cells formed the naive CD8 fraction, excluding terminally differentiated effector memory CD45RA+ cells. Sequencing used immunoSEQ multiplex PCR; TCRdb keeps in-frame clones, though not all of them. This sample has some 2.1 million clones, with about 95% found just once. The sequenced sample consisted of naive CD8+ T cells sorted from blood. The receptor set was obtained from a man between 18 and 29 years old in good health.

The V and J genes are TRBV4-1 and TRBJ1-2; 9 nucleotides agree with TRBD1. Losses at the gene ends were 4 bases for V and 5 bases for J; bases not matched to a gene: 5. CDR1 is MGHRA and CDR2 is YSYEKL in the germline V gene. This CDR3 spans 14 amino acids. CDR3 coding DNA: TGCGCCAGCAGCCTAAGGACAGGGGAGTATGGCTACACCTTC. It codes for CASSLRTGEYGYTF.

The V and J genes are TRBV27 and TRBJ2-5; D remains ambiguous. The germline V and J ends were trimmed by 3 bases and 3 bases, with 29 bases remaining between them. The CDR3 contains 20 residues. Per the germline V gene, CDR1 is MNHEY and CDR2 is SMNVEV (reference sequence). This chain's CDR3 is CASSFYAPTRPGGRKETQYF. In DNA, the CDR3 is TGTGCCAGCAGTTTCTATGCCCCGACGAGGCCAGGCGGTCGAAAAGAGACCCAGTACTTC.

The chain recombines TRBV5-5 with TRBJ1-4, with D perhaps TRBD1 (6 bases). Germline V gives CDR1 SGHKS, CDR2 YYEKEE (reference sequence). V lost 1 base and J 7 bases, leaving 14 bases between the germline ends. CDR3 length: 15 amino acids. CDR3 sequence: CASSLNRALGEKLFF. CDR3 DNA sequence: TGTGCCAGCAGCTTGAACAGGGCGTTGGGTGAAAAACTGTTTTTT.

The chain joins TRBV10-3 to TRBJ2-7; 11 bases match TRBD1. The CDR3 has 15 residues. The germline V gene encodes CDR1 ENHRY and CDR2 SYGVKD. V lost 4 bases to trimming and J lost 5 bases; unmatched junction nucleotides: 7. The CDR3: CAISAGTGGHNEQYF. CDR3 nucleotide sequence: TGTGCCATCAGTGCTGGGACAGGGGGTCATAACGAGCAGTACTTC.

In DNA form, the CDR3 reads TGTGCCAGCAGCTTAATCCCGGAAACTGCCTCCTACAATGAGCAGTTCTTC. Residues: CASSLIPETASYNEQFF. The chain uses TRBV7-2 and TRBJ2-1; no clear D. V lost 2 bases and J 0 bases, leaving 14 bases between the germline ends. The germline CDR1 and CDR2 sequences are SGHTA and FQGNSA. The CDR3 is 17 residues long.

About this clone: This sample also contains other DNA sequences that code for the same CDR3. V gene TRBV30 combines with J gene TRBJ2-1; no definite D call. Trimming took off 0 bases at V and 3 bases at J, with 3 bases between the two ends. Germline V gene data show CDR1 as GTSNPN and CDR2 as SVGIG (reference sequence). There are 12 residues in the CDR3. CDR3 loop: CAWSVSYNEQFF. As DNA, the CDR3 is TGTGCCTGGAGTGTCAGCTACAATGAGCAGTTCTTC.

Of note for this clone: This sample includes further DNA sequences coding for the same CDR3. CDR3: CASSLAGNTEAFF. The DNA of the CDR3 is TGTGCCAGCAGTTTAGCGGGGAACACTGAAGCTTTCTTT. The chain is built from TRBV28 and TRBJ1-1, with D uncertain. CDR1 MDHEN and CDR2 SYDVKM come from the germline V gene. The CDR3 is 13 residues long. Trimming cost V 2 bases and J 1 base, with 5 bases left between them.

The J gene is TRBJ2-3, the V gene TRBV30; perhaps TRBD2 as D (6 bases). Germline lookup yields CDR1 GTSNPN and CDR2 SVGIG (reference sequence). V lost 5 bases and J 5 bases, leaving 20 bases between the germline ends. This CDR3 has 15 residues. The CDR3 DNA sequence: TGTGCCTGGGGCAACGCCGTGGACTATTTAGATACGCAGTATTTT. It yields the protein CAWGNAVDYLDTQYF. Full variable domain (outside the CDR3, taken from reference TRBV30 and TRBJ2-3): SQTIHQWPATLVQPVGSPLSLECTVEGTSNPNLYWYRQAAGRGLQLLFYSVGIGQISSEVPQNLSASRPQDRQFILSSKKLLLSDSGFYLCAWGNAVDYLDTQYFGPGTRLTVL.

V and J are TRBV28 and TRBJ2-7, with 7 bases matching TRBD2. This CDR3 has 14 amino acids. V lost 6 bases and J lost 2; bases outside the gene matches: 7. Germline CDR1 and CDR2: MDHEN and SYDVKM. The CDR3 DNA is TGTGCCAGCAGGAGACGCGGGGGTCCCTACGAGCAGTACTTC. This codes for CASRRRGGPYEQYF.

This rearrangement joins TRBV11-1 to TRBJ2-7; possibly TRBD1 for D (6 bases). The V gene lost 5 bases and the J gene lost 2 bases, with 16 bases spanning the gap. CDR3 length: 15 amino acids. The germline CDR1 and CDR2 sequences are SGHAT and FQDESV (reference sequence). CDR3 DNA sequence: TGTGCCAGCAGCCCATGGGACACCAAAGCCTACGAGCAGTACTTC. It codes for CASSPWDTKAYEQYF.

The CDR3 sequence: CASGLVDGGTYEQYF. The DNA for the CDR3 is TGTGCTAGTGGTTTGGTCGACGGGGGGACCTACGAGCAGTACTTC. The chain couples TRBV12-5 to TRBJ2-7; 7 bases line up with TRBD2. This CDR3 comprises 15 residues. V lost 0 bases, J lost 2 bases, and 4 bases stayed unmatched. CDR1 is LGHNT, CDR2 FRNRAP, per germline.

The chain links TRBV7-9 to TRBJ2-7, with 7 nucleotides matching TRBD1. The CDR3 has 16 residues. J was trimmed by 0 bases and V by 1 base; bases with no gene match: 6. Germline loops: CDR1 SEHNR, CDR2 FQNEAQ (reference sequence). The CDR3 reads CASSLGTGIFSYEQYF. The CDR3 DNA reads as TGTGCCAGCAGCTTAGGGACAGGCATATTCTCCTACGAGCAGTACTTC.

V is TRBV7-6 and J is TRBJ2-7, with 12 bases that match TRBD2. Germline V gene lookup returns CDR1 SGHVS and CDR2 FNYEAQ. V lost 1 base, J lost 0 bases, and 7 bases stayed unmatched. CDR3 length equals 18 residues. This CDR3 is CASSLEASGGAVSYEQYF. The CDR3 DNA sequence: TGTGCCAGCAGCTTAGAGGCTAGCGGGGGGGCCGTCTCCTACGAGCAGTACTTC.

Notes on this clone: The identical CDR3 is also encoded by other nucleotide sequences in the sample. The chain links TRBV7-9 to TRBJ1-5, with D possibly matching TRBD1 (6 bases). V was trimmed by 6 bases and J by 0 bases, leaving 9 bases between them. Germline V lookup: CDR1 SEHNR, CDR2 FQNEAQ (reference sequence). The length of the CDR3 is 14 residues. The CDR3 protein is CASSPTGSNQPQHF. The CDR3 DNA follows: TGTGCCAGCAGTCCGACAGGTAGCAATCAGCCCCAGCATTTT.

This clone appeared once. The genes are TRBV13 and TRBJ2-2, with a tentative D call TRBD2 (6 bases). There are 17 residues in the CDR3. The V end was cut by 7 bases, the J end by 7 bases, with 25 bases between. Germline CDR1 is PRHDT and CDR2 is FYEKMQ (reference sequence). The CDR3 nucleotides are TGTGCCAGCACTCCTCTCGGGGCGGGAACTGGAGGCGGGGAGCTGTTTTTT. It yields the protein CASTPLGAGTGGGELFF.

The chain carries TRBV9 and TRBJ2-1; perhaps TRBD1 as D (6 bases). The V end was cut by 5 bases, the J end by 4 bases, with 7 bases between. Germline V gene lookup returns CDR1 SGDLS and CDR2 YYNGEE. The CDR3 has 12 amino acids. The CDR3 DNA follows: TGTGCCAGCAGAGGACAGTACAATGAGCAGTTCTTC. Amino acids: CASRGQYNEQFF. Together with reference TRBV9 and TRBJ2-1, the CDR3 gives the full variable domain: DSGVTQTPKHLITATGQRVTLRCSPRSGDLSVYWYQQSLDQGLQFLIQYYNGEERAKGNILERFSAQQFPDLHSELNLSSLELGDSALYFCASRGQYNEQFFGPGTRLTVL.

V usage is TRBV10-2 and J usage is TRBJ1-1; maybe TRBD1 (6 bases). The germline gives CDR1 WSHSY, CDR2 SAAADI. The ends were cut back, 10 bases at V and 3 bases at J, with 21 bases in the middle. The CDR3 runs 15 residues. The CDR3 sequence: CATDGGLSGDTEAFF. The CDR3 DNA sequence: TGCGCCACCGATGGGGGGCTTTCAGGGGACACTGAAGCTTTCTTT.

The V gene is TRBV4-1, the J gene TRBJ2-7; D unresolved. Germline V gives CDR1 MGHRA, CDR2 YSYEKL. The CDR3 is 17 amino acids. The germline V and J ends were trimmed by 1 base and 2 bases, with 18 bases remaining between them. The CDR3 here is CASSQGGSGVPAYEQYF. In nucleotides, the CDR3 is TGCGCCAGCAGCCAAGGGGGTTCTGGGGTTCCCGCCTACGAGCAGTACTTC.

Comments on this clone: The sample has other DNA sequences that encode this CDR3 too. The gene calls are TRBV27 and TRBJ1-5; TRBD1 might be the D (5 bases). CDR1 MNHEY and CDR2 SMNVEV come from the germline V gene (reference sequence). V dropped 2 bases and J dropped 3 bases, with 8 bases sitting between them. The CDR3 spans 14 residues. CDR3 loop: CASSLRQFNQPQHF. DNA for the CDR3: TGTGCCAGCAGTTTAAGACAGTTCAATCAGCCCCAGCATTTT.

The CDR3 sequence is CASSQDRGRSTDTQYF. The CDR3 nucleotides are TGCGCCAGCAGCCAAGATCGGGGACGTAGCACAGATACGCAGTATTTT. The chain combines TRBV4-3 with TRBJ2-3; D could derive from TRBD1 or TRBD2 (5 bases each). Germline CDR1 reads LGHNA; CDR2 reads YSLEER. There are 16 residues in the CDR3. V lost 0 bases to trimming and J lost 0 bases, with 10 bases between them.

The table lists this clone with a count of one. The V gene is TRBV18, the J gene TRBJ1-6, with D maybe TRBD1 (5 bases). Per germline, CDR1 KGHSH and CDR2 LQKENI. This CDR3 comprises 17 residues. V gave up 2 bases and J gave up 2 bases, with 13 bases separating them. The CDR3 here is CASSPILGQPYNSPLHF. CDR3 nucleotide sequence: TGTGCCAGCTCACCAATCCTCGGACAACCCTATAATTCACCCCTCCACTTT. The variable domain in full, with the rest retrieved from reference TRBV18 and TRBJ1-6, is NAGVMQNPRHLVRRRGQEARLRCSPMKGHSHVYWYRQLPEEGLKFMVYLQKENIIDESGMPKERFSAEFPKEGPSILRIQQVVRGDSAAYFCASSPILGQPYNSPLHFGNGTRLTVT.

The chain joins TRBV12-5 to TRBJ1-2; 11 bases align to TRBD1. Germline V gene data show CDR1 as LGHNT and CDR2 as FRNRAP. The CDR3 has 15 amino acids. V lost 2 bases and J lost 8; bases outside the gene matches: 7. CDR3 sequence: CASGLFGQGATGYTF. The CDR3 DNA follows: TGTGCTAGTGGTTTGTTTGGACAGGGGGCGACGGGCTACACCTTC.

The rearrangement links TRBV11-3 to TRBJ2-1; the D is unclear. CDR1 is SGHNT and CDR2 is YENEEA in the germline V gene. The CDR3 is 11 amino acids. Trimming cost V 6 bases and J 10 bases, with 10 bases left between them. The CDR3 DNA reads TGTGCCAGCAGAGAAAGGTTGGAGCAGTTCTTC. It encodes CASRERLEQFF.

This clone was picked up one time. This may be a read error, as it is one base from a much larger clone. The same CDR3 can be traced to other DNA sequences in this sample. The chain combines TRBV19 with TRBJ2-7, with 10 bases aligning to TRBD1. In germline, CDR1 is LNHDA, CDR2 SQIVND (reference sequence). V dropped 5 bases and J dropped 3; count of bases not matched to a gene: 4. This CDR3 comprises 14 residues. CDR3 bases: TGTGCCAGTAGTCCCGGGACAGGGGACTACGAGCAGTACTTC. Protein: CASSPGTGDYEQYF. Together with reference TRBV19 and TRBJ2-7, the CDR3 gives the full variable domain: DGGITQSPKYLFRKEGQNVTLSCEQNLNHDAMYWYRQDPGQGLRLIYYSQIVNDFQKGDIAEGYSVSREKKESFPLTVTSAQKNPTAFYLCASSPGTGDYEQYFGPGTRLTVT.

Of note for this clone: The same CDR3 is also encoded by other DNA sequences in this sample. The chain employs TRBV11-2 and TRBJ1-3; D not certain. The CDR3 is made up of 15 amino acids. Trimming cost V 0 bases and J 0 bases, with 6 bases left between them. Germline loops: CDR1 SGHAT, CDR2 FQNNGV. The DNA of the CDR3 is TGTGCCAGCAGCTTAGACCGAAGCTCTGGAAACACCATATATTTT. Its protein is CASSLDRSSGNTIYF.